Each of the 16 T cell receptor beta chains below was sequenced from the same sample in a study of cytomegalovirus exposure and HLA in healthy donors. Both 60 Vbeta primers and 13 Jbeta primers went into the PCR. Assay: immunoSEQ multiplex PCR; the TCRdb copy retains only in-frame clones and omits some. The sample has approximately 190,000 clones; more than 75% are singletons. The sample taken for sequencing was PBMCs. These TCRs come from a woman between 45 and 65 years old in good health and CMV-seropositive.

For this clone: The junction departs from the called germline gene at one end, perhaps through a read error. The chain recombines TRBV5-3 with TRBJ1-6; no clear D gene. TRBV5-3 is an open reading frame whose function is uncertain. The CDR3 contains 15 residues. The CDR3 DNA is TGTGCCAGCAGCTCCCGGCCCCCGGGTAATTCACCCCTCCACTTT. Its translation: CASSSRPPGNSPLHF.

The J gene is TRBJ2-5, the V gene TRBV9; possibly TRBD1 for D (6 bases). The germline V gene has CDR1 SGDLS and CDR2 YYNGEE. This CDR3 has 14 amino acids. V gave up 2 bases and J gave up 9 bases, with 17 bases separating them. CDR3 loop: CASSVGQSAVAQYF. The DNA of the CDR3 is TGTGCCAGCAGCGTTGGACAGTCGGCGGTGGCCCAGTACTTC. Variable domain in full (rest from reference TRBV9 and TRBJ2-5): DSGVTQTPKHLITATGQRVTLRCSPRSGDLSVYWYQQSLDQGLQFLIQYYNGEERAKGNILERFSAQQFPDLHSELNLSSLELGDSALYFCASSVGQSAVAQYFGPGTRLLVL.

This clone showed up just once. This chain connects TRBV2 to TRBJ1-3; D remains unclear. The CDR3 contains 14 residues. Germline values: CDR1 SNHLY, CDR2 FYNNEI. V dropped 4 bases and J dropped 0 bases, with 7 bases sitting between them. CDR3 nucleotides: TGTGCCAGCAGTGGCGGGAGCTCTGGAAACACCATATATTTT. It codes for CASSGGSSGNTIYF.

Remarks on this clone: A read error may produce the germline difference seen at one junction end. The chain couples TRBV6-5 to TRBJ1-2; 10 nucleotides match TRBD1. The CDR3 has 12 residues. Germline V lookup: CDR1 MNHEY, CDR2 SVGAGI. CDR3 nucleotides: TGTGTCAGCACCGACAGGGGGCATGGCTACACCTTC. This encodes CVSTDRGHGYTF.

The genes are TRBV7-2 and TRBJ2-2; possible D gene TRBD2, 7 bases. V was trimmed by 4 bases and J by 0 bases, leaving 18 bases between them. CDR3 length equals 18 residues. CDR1 and CDR2 (germline): SGHTA, FQGNSA. CDR3 nucleotides: TGTGCCAGCAGCTGGGGCCCCCGGGGGGCTACGAACACCGGGGAGCTGTTTTTT. It codes for CASSWGPRGATNTGELFF. The full variable domain, completed using reference TRBV7-2 and TRBJ2-2, is GAGVSQSPSNKVTEKGKDVELRCDPISGHTALYWYRQSLGQGLEFLIYFQGNSAPDKSGLPSDRFSAERTGGSVSTLTIQRTQQEDSAVYLCASSWGPRGATNTGELFFGEGSRLTVL.

V usage is TRBV29-1 and J usage is TRBJ2-1; D is uncertain. The germline gives CDR1 SQVTM, CDR2 ANQGSEA. CDR3 length: 15 amino acids. Trimming shortened V by 4 bases and J by 5 bases, and 18 bases separated the two germline ends. CDR3 nucleotides: TGCAGCGTTGGAGTCCTTACGACTTTTAACAATGAGCAGTTCTTC. Its translation: CSVGVLTTFNNEQFF.

For this clone: The junction does not match germline at one end; this may be a read error. The rearrangement joins TRBV7-9 to TRBJ1-2; tentatively, D is TRBD1 (6 bases). Germline V gives CDR1 SEHNR, CDR2 FQNEAQ (reference sequence). This CDR3 is 12 amino acids long. CDR3 amino acids: CSSSEDSYGYTF. The CDR3 nucleotides read TGTTCCAGCAGCGAGGACAGTTACGGCTACACCTTC. Using reference TRBV7-9 and TRBJ1-2 for the parts outside the CDR3, the full variable domain is DTGVSQNPRHKITKRGQNVTFRCDPISEHNRLYWYRQTLGQGPEFLTYFQNEAQLEKSRLLSDRFSAERPKGSFSTLEIQRTEQGDSAMYLCSSSEDSYGYTFGSGTRLTVV.

The chain combines TRBV18 with TRBJ2-3, with TRBD2 matching over 10 bases. V lost 3 bases and J lost 6; bases outside the gene matches: 9. The CDR3 is 16 residues long. Germline V lookup: CDR1 KGHSH, CDR2 LQKENI. CDR3 nucleotide sequence: TGTGCCAGCTCACCGGGCCTAGCGGGGGCCGAGGATACGCAGTATTTT. It codes for CASSPGLAGAEDTQYF.

This rearrangement joins TRBV4-1 to TRBJ1-1; TRBD1 matches 7 bases. The trim removed 7 bases at V and 6 bases at J, leaving 11 bases unmatched. The CDR3 is 14 residues long. Looked up from germline, CDR1 is MGHRA and CDR2 is YSYEKL. The CDR3 region is CASTSRQGRAEAFF. The CDR3 DNA follows: TGCGCCAGCACATCACGACAGGGTAGGGCTGAAGCTTTCTTT.

The chain is built from TRBV6-5 and TRBJ2-5, with 8 bases identical to TRBD2. Unmatched junction bases numbered 7, after V lost 8 bases and J lost 5 bases. Per germline, CDR1 MNHEY and CDR2 SVGAGI. This CDR3 comprises 13 residues. The CDR3 reads CASDRGGPETQYF. As DNA, the CDR3 is TGTGCCAGCGACCGGGGGGGGCCTGAGACCCAGTACTTC.

The chain links TRBV4-3 to TRBJ2-4; D is unresolved. The CDR3 covers 15 residues. Germline CDR1 reads LGHNA; CDR2 reads YSLEER. Trimming removed 0 bases at V and 0 bases at J, with 6 bases between. The CDR3 region is CASSQDPIAKNIQYF. The CDR3 DNA is TGCGCCAGCAGCCAAGACCCAATAGCCAAAAACATTCAGTACTTC.

The CDR3 loop reads CSVRQGHEQYF. CDR3 sequence (DNA): TGCAGCGTCCGACAGGGCCACGAGCAGTACTTC. V gene TRBV29-1 combines with J gene TRBJ2-7, with 7 bases that match TRBD1. The CDR3 is made up of 11 amino acids. The junction had 4 bases not matched to a gene; V was cut back by 6 bases and J by 5 bases. In germline, CDR1 is SQVTM, CDR2 ANQGSEA.

The chain combines TRBV28 with TRBJ2-5; 7 nucleotides agree with TRBD1. The ends lost 7 bases at V and 9 bases at J; junction bases unmatched: 14. Germline V gene data show CDR1 as MDHEN and CDR2 as SYDVKM. The CDR3 is 14 residues long. The CDR3, as DNA: TGTGCCAGCACCAGGACAGGTATCACCGGGGCCCAGTACTTC. Translating it yields CASTRTGITGAQYF.

CDR3 sequence (DNA): TGTGCCAGCAGCTCTGGACTAGCGGAGTACAATGAGCAGTTCTTC. This translates into CASSSGLAEYNEQFF. This chain uses TRBV7-2 with TRBJ2-1; 10 nucleotides line up with TRBD2. This CDR3 region has 15 residues. Germline V gene lookup returns CDR1 SGHTA and CDR2 FQGNSA. V lost 4 bases, J lost 4 bases, and 4 bases stayed unmatched.

Only a few counts were recorded for this clone. This chain links TRBV6-6 with TRBJ2-4; D is possibly TRBD2 (6 bases). V lost 2 bases, J lost 1 base, and 9 bases lay in between. Germline values: CDR1 MNHNY, CDR2 SVGAGI (reference sequence). The length of the CDR3 is 15 residues. This chain's CDR3 is CASSYGGGAKNIQYF. In nucleotides, the CDR3 is TGTGCCAGCAGTTACGGCGGAGGGGCCAAAAACATTCAGTACTTC.

The chain uses TRBV5-8 and TRBJ2-3; no clear D gene. CDR3 length: 12 residues. Germline CDR1 is SGHTS and CDR2 is YDEGEE. V was clipped by 1 base and J by 6 bases, with 6 bases between them. The CDR3 region is CASSLFQDTQYF. The DNA of the CDR3 is TGTGCCAGCAGCTTGTTCCAGGATACGCAGTATTTT.